This T cell receptor beta chain was captured by sequencing in a study of blood T cells in healthy people across ages. There are 14 residues in the CDR3. The V gene's germline CDR1 is PRHDT and CDR2 FYEKMQ (reference sequence). V was pared by 5 bases and J by 2 bases, with 5 bases of the junction left unmatched. For the second PCR, which ran for about 7 to 11 cycles, a sample-barcoded 5' primer and a J-beta primer mix were used. The authors tagged each cDNA molecule using a template-switch adaptor with 12 random nucleotides. Individual samples furnished no less than 3 million CDR3-containing paired-end reads apiece. TCRdb re-analysed the 5' RACE reads in MiXCR, keeping a single row per CDR3 protein. The sample shows about 1.6 million distinct CDR3 sequences, almost 35% of them seen only once. Study results and limitations: Naive CD4+ cell counts and diversity both ran higher in long-lived than in aged donors. A roughly linear age-dependent decrease characterized TCR beta diversity per million T cells.

As concerns this clonotype: Its target is not known.

Sequencing used blood. This TCR was recovered from a woman aged 25-40 years in good health. V usage is TRBV13 and J usage is TRBJ2-7, with 8 positions matching TRBD1. In DNA form, the CDR3 reads TGTGCCAGCAGCCCTGAACAGGGGGCCTACGAGCAGTACTTC. Encoded protein: CASSPEQGAYEQYF.